This T cell receptor (beta chain) was sequenced in a study of glioma-infiltrating T cells after dendritic cell vaccination. Study information: Three intradermal dendritic cell vaccine injections were given every two weeks.

The PCR used 60 V beta and 13 J beta primers. The data were produced by immunoSEQ multiplex PCR, yet TCRdb's version contains in-frame clones alone and is incomplete. The table lists about 73,000 clones, over 75% of them singletons. Concerning this clone: The antigen remains undetermined.

The germline V and J ends were trimmed by 5 bases and 0 bases, with 17 bases remaining between them. The CDR3 extends over 16 amino acids. CDR1 GTSNPN and CDR2 SVGIG come from the germline V gene (reference sequence). Whole-study findings and limits: The cohort had few patients with full blood and tumor sets. Survival was not directly related to TCR clonality in these patients.

The receptor was derived from a human donor with glioblastoma. The V and J genes are TRBV30 and TRBJ1-5; D is undetermined. Sequences were derived from blood, sampled before dendritic cell vaccination. CDR3 sequence reads: CAWYLEAPYSNQPQHF. CDR3 DNA: TGTGCCTGGTACCTGGAGGCCCCCTATAGCAATCAGCCCCAGCATTTT.